This entry lists 29 T cell receptor beta chains sequenced from one sample in a study of CD8 T cells in ankylosing spondylitis listed by TCRdb under 2017. Results and caveats for the whole study, not just this receptor: A TCR beta motif of several highly homologous amino acid variants appeared characteristic of blood from ankylosing spondylitis patients.

These TCRs are of unknown antigen specificity. The protocol used for the library was 5' RACE. Sequencing relied on an Illumina HiSeq 2500. In TCRdb, the public reads were trimmed at Q25 with fastp and aligned with MiXCR, with productive beta chains retained. When rows share a CDR3 protein, they turn into one entry using the most common DNA and genes. Present in this sample are 400,000 to 450,000 distinct CDR3 sequences, over 15% of which were seen just once. 1% of the sample is in the top ten clones. Sequencing was carried out using blood, either unsorted or a sorted T cell fraction (not recorded which). These receptors originate from a male donor with ankylosing spondylitis.

The chain couples TRBV6-6 to TRBJ2-7; D call uncertain. In germline, CDR1 is MNHNY, CDR2 SVGAGI (reference sequence). Trimming left V 5 bases short and J 6 bases short, with 11 bases between. The CDR3 consists of 12 residues. CDR3 loop: CASSIFRSEQYF. The CDR3 region has the DNA TGTGCCAGCAGTATCTTTAGATCCGAGCAGTACTTC.

In this sample, this clonotype turned up a few times. The chain joins TRBV4-3 to TRBJ2-1, with a tentative D call TRBD2 (5 bases). The CDR3 runs 14 residues. CDR1 is LGHNA and CDR2 is YSLEER in the germline V gene. The V gene lost 2 bases and the J gene lost 3 bases, with 8 bases spanning the gap. DNA of the CDR3: TGCGCCAGCAGCCAATTAGCGAGCTACAATGAGCAGTTCTTC. Translated: CASSQLASYNEQFF.

The rearrangement joins TRBV5-6 to TRBJ2-1; unclear D gene. Germline V CDR1 and CDR2: SGHDT, YYEEEE. The CDR3 runs to 13 residues. Trimming took 4 bases from V and 6 from J, leaving 11 bases between them. This CDR3 is CASSRHGGNEQFF. CDR3 nucleotides: TGTGCCAGCAGCCGACATGGCGGCAATGAGCAGTTCTTC.

Only a few counts were recorded for this clonotype. V is TRBV7-9 and J is TRBJ1-2; 7 positions agree with TRBD1. The CDR3 is made up of 13 amino acids. V lost 5 bases, J lost 8 bases, and 8 bases stayed unmatched. Per the germline V gene, CDR1 is SEHNR and CDR2 is FQNEAQ (reference sequence). This CDR3 is CASSRRGIDGYTF. The CDR3 DNA reads TGTGCCAGCAGCCGCAGGGGGATAGACGGCTACACCTTC.

This clonotype was recorded a few times. The chain uses TRBV5-5 and TRBJ1-4; a weak D match, TRBD1 (6 bases). In germline, CDR1 is SGHKS, CDR2 YYEKEE (reference sequence). V lost 2 bases and J 8 bases, leaving 19 bases between the germline ends. CDR3 length equals 16 residues. CDR3 sequence (DNA): TGTGCCAGCAGCTTATACCCACAGGGCGATGGGGAAAAACTGTTTTTT. This gives the protein CASSLYPQGDGEKLFF.

The chain employs TRBV18 and TRBJ1-2, with 7 bases fitting TRBD1. Germline-derived CDR1 and CDR2 are KGHSH and LQKENI. V dropped 3 bases and J dropped 6; count of bases not matched to a gene: 7. CDR3 length: 14 amino acids. CDR3 region: CASSPVGQRNGYTF. In DNA, the CDR3 is TGTGCCAGCTCACCCGTGGGACAGAGAAATGGCTACACCTTC.

J is TRBJ2-3 and V is TRBV29-1; no clear D. V was trimmed by 1 base and J by 2 bases, leaving 7 bases between them. This CDR3 is 13 amino acids long. Germline V gene data show CDR1 as SQVTM and CDR2 as ANQGSEA. CDR3 nucleotide sequence: TGCAGCGTTGAAGGAGGTCACACAGATACGCAGTATTTT. Amino acid sequence: CSVEGGHTDTQYF.

This sequence joins TRBV5-1 and TRBJ2-3; D perhaps matches TRBD1 (5 bases). Germline V lookup: CDR1 SGHRS, CDR2 YFSETQ. V gave up 7 bases and J gave up 6 bases, with 12 bases separating them. This CDR3 is 12 amino acids long. The CDR3 sequence is CASGNGADTQYF. The DNA for the CDR3 is TGCGCCAGCGGGAATGGGGCGGATACGCAGTATTTT.

The chain couples TRBV6-1 to TRBJ2-5; the D gene is possibly TRBD2 (5 bases). The germline V gene has CDR1 MNHNS and CDR2 SASEGT. Trimming left V 5 bases short and J 2 bases short, with 15 bases between. There are 15 residues in the CDR3. The CDR3 DNA reads TGTGCCAGCAGTCCCGGACTGACGGTGCAAGAGACCCAGTACTTC. It is translated as CASSPGLTVQETQYF.

Many counts were recorded for this clonotype. Germline is not matched at one junction end, which may reflect a read error. This rearrangement joins TRBV12-3 or TRBV12-4 to TRBJ2-2; D possibly corresponds to TRBD2 (5 bases). The CDR3 extends over 13 amino acids. CDR3 in amino acids: CASSLASTGELFF. CDR3 coding DNA: TGTGCCAGCAGTCTAGCTTCCACCGGGGAGCTGTTTTTT.

This chain joins TRBV6-2 or TRBV6-3 and TRBJ1-2; D might be TRBD1 (5 bases). V was pared by 2 bases and J by 7 bases, with 14 bases between. The CDR3 covers 14 residues. Germline V CDR1 and CDR2: MNHEY, SVGEGT. The CDR3 reads CASSYQGALSGYTF. CDR3 nucleotide sequence: TGTGCCAGCAGTTACCAGGGTGCTCTATCTGGCTACACCTTC.

The rearrangement links TRBV3-1 to TRBJ1-5, with 9 bases lining up with TRBD1. Looked up from germline, CDR1 is LGHDT and CDR2 is YNNKEL (reference sequence). V shed 1 base and J 7 bases; nucleotides not matched to a gene: 5. The CDR3 totals 15 residues. In nucleotides, the CDR3 is TGTGCCAGCAGCCAAGGAGGGACAGGGATCCAGCCCCAGCATTTT. This translates into CASSQGGTGIQPQHF. Supplemented by reference TRBV3-1 and TRBJ1-5, the full variable domain reads DTAVSQTPKYLVTQMGNDKSIKCEQNLGHDTMYWYKQDSKKFLKIMFSYNNKELIINETVPNRFSPKSPDKAHLNLHINSLELGDSAVYFCASSQGGTGIQPQHFGDGTRLSIL.

On this clonotype itself: This may be a read error, as it is one base from a much larger clone. No conserved phenylalanine or tryptophan ends this CDR3, so it is likely a read error. The rearrangement links TRBV7-9 to TRBJ2-3; 11 bases line up with TRBD2. There are 16 residues in the CDR3. With V trimmed by 5 bases and J by 5 bases, 9 bases remained unmatched. The germline CDR1 and CDR2 sequences are SEHNR and FQNEAQ (reference sequence). The CDR3 protein is CASSRHSGGAQDTQYL. DNA for the CDR3: TGTGCCAGCAGCAGGCATAGCGGGGGGGCCCAAGATACGCAGTATTTA.

The V gene is TRBV24-1, the J gene TRBJ2-1; 13 bases fit TRBD2. CDR1 KGHDR and CDR2 SFDVKD come from the germline V gene. Trimming cost V 1 base and J 2 bases; bases outside gene matches: 7. The CDR3 is 19 amino acids. CDR3: CATSDLPGLAGRTYNEQFF. In DNA, the CDR3 is TGTGCCACCAGTGATTTACCGGGACTAGCGGGACGTACCTACAATGAGCAGTTCTTC.

This clonotype was seen a handful of times. DNA of the CDR3: TGTGCCAGCAGGGAGGGGGCGCCCCCAGATACGCAGTATTTT. Encoded protein: CASREGAPPDTQYF. The chain carries TRBV6-1 and TRBJ2-3; D is perhaps TRBD1 (7 bases). Germline V gene sequence: CDR1 MNHNS, CDR2 SASEGT. CDR3 size: 14 residues. V lost 6 bases and J 4 bases, leaving 14 bases between the germline ends.

The chain combines TRBV6-1 with TRBJ2-7, with 8 bases lining up with TRBD1. Germline lookup yields CDR1 MNHNS and CDR2 SASEGT. The CDR3 extends over 12 amino acids. After removal of 10 bases from V and 4 bases from J, the junction contained 6 bases not matched to a gene. The CDR3, as DNA: TGTGCCACCAAGACAGGGGCTTACGAGCAGTACTTC. Translation: CATKTGAYEQYF.

The rearrangement uses TRBV27 and TRBJ2-1; a possible D gene is TRBD2 (5 bases). V lost 6 bases and J lost 5, with 17 bases in between. Germline CDR1 reads MNHEY; CDR2 reads SMNVEV (reference sequence). The length of the CDR3 is 15 residues. In nucleotides, the CDR3 is TGTGCCAGCAGCCCGTCGGGAAAAGGAGACAATGAGCAGTTCTTC. Translating gives CASSPSGKGDNEQFF.

The chain carries TRBV20-1 and TRBJ2-7; no clear D. Per germline, CDR1 DFQATT and CDR2 SNEGSKA (reference sequence). This CDR3 has 12 residues. Trimming removed 3 bases at V and 3 bases at J, with 9 bases between. The CDR3 nucleotides read TGCAGTGCTAGCCCCACAGTCTACGAGCAGTACTTC. Its translation is CSASPTVYEQYF.

This clonotype was seen a handful of times. The chain recombines TRBV6-2 or TRBV6-3 with TRBJ2-2; 7 bases agree with TRBD1. The CDR3 length is 15 residues. After removal of 2 bases from V and 4 bases from J, the junction contained 4 bases not matched to a gene. Per the germline V gene, CDR1 is MNHEY and CDR2 is SVGEGT. As DNA, the CDR3 is TGTGCCAGCAGTTACCTCCGACAGGGCACCGGGGAGCTGTTTTTT. Translated: CASSYLRQGTGELFF.

This clonotype was counted a few times. The genes are TRBV12-3 or TRBV12-4 and TRBJ2-4; D might be TRBD2 (5 bases). V lost 8 bases, J lost 0 bases, and 8 bases lay in between. CDR3 length equals 13 residues. For the CDR3, the DNA is TGTGCCAGCGGCGGGTTAGCCAAAAACATTCAGTACTTC. Its translation: CASGGLAKNIQYF.

V and J are TRBV2 and TRBJ1-6; 11 bases match TRBD1. Germline V gene sequence: CDR1 SNHLY, CDR2 FYNNEI. This CDR3 has 15 residues. With V trimmed by 3 bases and J by 10 bases, 5 bases remained unmatched. The CDR3 DNA follows: TGTGCCAGCAGTGATAAGGGACAGGGGGGGTCACCCCTCCACTTT. Its protein is CASSDKGQGGSPLHF. The variable domain in full, completed from reference TRBV2 and TRBJ1-6, reads EPEVTQTPSHQVTQMGQEVILRCVPISNHLYFYWYRQILGQKVEFLVSFYNNEISEKSEIFDDQFSVERPDGSNFTLKIRSTKLEDSAMYFCASSDKGQGGSPLHFGNGTRLTVT.

This clonotype was seen repeatedly, ten times or more. The chain links TRBV29-1 to TRBJ2-7; 8 bases are shared with TRBD1. The germline V gene encodes CDR1 SQVTM and CDR2 ANQGSEA. J lost 2 bases, V lost 6 bases, and 9 bases had no gene match. The length of the CDR3 is 14 residues. This CDR3 is CSVLIGQGTYEQYF. DNA of the CDR3: TGCAGCGTGCTCATCGGACAGGGAACCTACGAGCAGTACTTC.

This chain connects TRBV18 to TRBJ1-2; the D is unclear. Trimming shortened V by 3 bases and J by 9 bases, and 14 bases separated the two germline ends. CDR1 KGHSH and CDR2 LQKENI come from the germline V gene. The CDR3 is made up of 13 amino acids. For the CDR3, the DNA is TGTGCCAGCTCACCCCTGGACGCCACTAGCTACACCTTC. Amino acid sequence: CASSPLDATSYTF.

V and J are TRBV7-2 and TRBJ2-7; 9 nucleotides align to TRBD1. Germline CDR1 SGHTA, CDR2 FQGNSA. V shed 5 bases, J shed 3 bases, and the junction held 8 bases outside the gene matches. The CDR3 covers 15 residues. CDR3 loop: CASSRGQGRFYEQYF. CDR3 nucleotides: TGTGCCAGCAGCCGAGGACAGGGGAGGTTCTACGAGCAGTACTTC.

The chain links TRBV20-1 to TRBJ1-5; D gene unclear. The CDR3 extends over 20 amino acids. Per germline, CDR1 DFQATT and CDR2 SNEGSKA (reference sequence). V was clipped by 3 bases and J by 2 bases, with 29 bases between them. The CDR3 nucleotides read TGCAGTGCTAGCGTACCCCGGGCCCAATATAGCGGCTATGGCAATCAGCCCCAGCATTTT. This gives the protein CSASVPRAQYSGYGNQPQHF.

Only a few counts were recorded for this clonotype. The V gene is TRBV12-3 or TRBV12-4, the J gene TRBJ2-7; no definite D call. Trimming took off 5 bases at V and 5 bases at J, with 16 bases between the two ends. CDR3 length equals 14 residues. The CDR3 sequence is CASSRSPQVHEQYF. CDR3 sequence (DNA): TGTGCCAGCAGTCGCTCCCCTCAGGTACACGAGCAGTACTTC.

This clonotype occurred a few times. The chain employs TRBV5-1 and TRBJ2-2; possibly TRBD1 for D (6 bases). There are 12 residues in the CDR3. CDR1 and CDR2 (germline): SGHRS, YFSETQ. The germline V and J ends were trimmed by 4 bases and 8 bases, with 9 bases remaining between them. The CDR3: CASSTDRGELFF. For the CDR3, the DNA is TGCGCCAGCAGCACGGACAGAGGGGAGCTGTTTTTT. The full variable domain, with the rest looked up from reference TRBV5-1 and TRBJ2-2, is KAGVTQTPRYLIKTRGQQVTLSCSPISGHRSVSWYQQTPGQGLQFLFEYFSETQRNKGNFPGRFSGRQFSNSRSEMNVSTLELGDSALYLCASSTDRGELFFGEGSRLTVL.

The V and J genes are TRBV18 and TRBJ1-6; 8 positions agree with TRBD1. Germline V gene data show CDR1 as KGHSH and CDR2 as LQKENI. Trimming at V came to 4 bases and at J to 10 bases, leaving 9 bases not matched to a gene. The CDR3 runs 15 residues. CDR3 region: CASSRTGQGPSPLHF. Written as DNA, the CDR3 is TGTGCCAGCTCACGAACCGGACAGGGACCCTCACCCCTCCACTTT.

This chain uses TRBV7-3 with TRBJ1-6; 11 bases line up with TRBD1. The CDR3 extends over 14 amino acids. Germline V lookup: CDR1 SGHTA, CDR2 FQGTGA. With V trimmed by 1 base and J by 10 bases, 0 bases remained unmatched. The CDR3 region has the DNA TGTGCCAGCAGCTTAAGGACAGGGGGCTCACCCCTCCACTTT. Its protein is CASSLRTGGSPLHF. Full variable domain (missing parts from reference TRBV7-3 and TRBJ1-6): GAGVSQTPSNKVTEKGKYVELRCDPISGHTALYWYRQSLGQGPEFLIYFQGTGAADDSGLPNDRFFAVRPEGSVSTLKIQRTERGDSAVYLCASSLRTGGSPLHFGNGTRLTVT.